The rows below give T cell receptor beta chains drawn from one sample of a study of human thymus T cells. Profiling relied on immunoSEQ multiplex PCR, and the TCRdb table lists in-frame clones only, not all of them. The data contain roughly 60,000 clones, 85% to 95% of them singletons. The specimen was blood. The receptors come from a boy in the first two years of life with a congenital heart defect but otherwise immunologically healthy. Each CDR3 is given with its conserved first and last residue. The D gene is left open where the match is weak. Where a row states a size, it is once, few, many or the class of an expanded clone; other rows omit it.

d_call clone_size j_call v_call cdr3_aa cdr3_nt
NA NA TRBJ2-6 TRBV28 CASSPSSGANVLTF TGTGCCAGCAGTCCCAGCTCTGGGGCCAACGTCCTGACTTTC
NA once TRBJ2-5 TRBV2 CARGVGRETQYF TGTGCCAGAGGGGTCGGCAGAGAGACCCAGTACTTC
NA NA TRBJ2-7 TRBV5-1 CASSSAYEQYF TGCGCCAGCAGCTCCGCCTACGAGCAGTACTTC
NA NA TRBJ2-6 TRBV7-9 CASSLNSGANVLTF TGTGCCAGCAGCTTAAACTCTGGGGCCAACGTCCTGACTTTC
TRBD2 NA TRBJ2-1 TRBV11-2 CASSLGLADYNEQFF TGTGCCAGCAGCTTAGGACTAGCGGATTACAATGAGCAGTTCTTC
TRBD1 NA TRBJ2-5 TRBV4-2 CANVRDRGQETQYF TGTGCCAATGTTAGGGACAGGGGGCAAGAGACCCAGTACTTC
TRBD1 few TRBJ1-1 TRBV7-9 CASSWTGNTEAFF TGTGCCAGCAGCTGGACAGGGAACACTGAAGCTTTCTTT
NA NA TRBJ2-5 TRBV7-9 CASSSLQGRETQYF TGTGCCAGCAGCTCTTTACAGGGAAGGGAGACCCAGTACTTC
NA few TRBJ1-1 TRBV5-1 CASSEGSNTEAFF TGCGCCAGCAGCGAAGGTTCGAACACTGAAGCTTTCTTT
NA NA TRBJ2-2 TRBV27 CASSLTGATGELFF TGTGCCAGCAGTTTGACGGGAGCGACCGGGGAGCTGTTTTTT
TRBD2 NA TRBJ2-7 TRBV5-5 CASSLVPLAGNHYEQYF TGTGCCAGCAGCTTGGTTCCCCTAGCGGGGAATCACTACGAGCAGTACTTC
NA NA TRBJ2-7 TRBV9 CASSVGSLATSYEQYF TGTGCCAGCAGCGTAGGAAGCCTAGCGACCTCCTACGAGCAGTACTTC
NA NA TRBJ2-7 TRBV7-2 CASSLGLASYEQYF TGTGCCAGCAGCTTAGGCCTAGCGTCCTACGAGCAGTACTTC
TRBD2 NA TRBJ2-7 TRBV19 CASSMRLAAYEQYF TGTGCCAGTAGTATGAGGCTAGCGGCCTACGAGCAGTACTTC
NA NA TRBJ2-5 TRBV5-7 CASSLEETQYF TGTGCCAGCAGCTTGGAAGAGACCCAGTACTTC
NA NA TRBJ2-1 TRBV4-1 CASSQEGPVDYNEQFF TGCGCCAGCAGCCAAGAAGGGCCGGTCGACTACAATGAGCAGTTCTTC
NA NA TRBJ2-5 TRBV7-6 CASSFQETQYF TGTGCCAGCAGCTTCCAAGAGACCCAGTACTTC
NA NA TRBJ1-1 TRBV6-5 CASSYSPQGNTEAFF TGTGCCAGCAGTTACTCGCCGCAGGGGAACACTGAAGCTTTCTTT
TRBD1 NA TRBJ2-7 TRBV19 CASSMAGGSYEQYF TGTGCCAGTAGTATGGCAGGGGGCTCCTACGAGCAGTACTTC
NA NA TRBJ2-4 TRBV6-1 CASSEKGGKNIQYF TGTGCCAGCAGTGAGAAAGGGGGCAAAAACATTCAGTACTTC
NA NA TRBJ2-2 TRBV19 CASSIGGELFF TGTGCCAGTAGTATAGGCGGGGAGCTGTTTTTT
TRBD2 NA TRBJ2-4 TRBV7-2 CASSLPPAGGHDAKNIQYF TGTGCCAGCAGCTTACCTCCGGCGGGGGGGCATGATGCCAAAAACATTCAGTACTTC
NA NA TRBJ2-7 TRBV7-9 CASSSLQVAYEQYF TGTGCCAGCAGCTCACTACAGGTTGCCTACGAGCAGTACTTC
NA NA TRBJ2-5 TRBV11-3 CASSLGGRTQETQYF TGTGCCAGCAGCTTAGGGGGACGGACGCAAGAGACCCAGTACTTC
TRBD1 NA TRBJ1-4 TRBV27 CASSSGPGQVNEKLFF TGTGCCAGCAGTTCCGGGCCGGGACAGGTGAATGAAAAACTGTTTTTT
NA NA TRBJ2-3 TRBV6-1 CASSEAPSDTQYF TGTGCCAGCAGTGAAGCGCCGTCAGATACGCAGTATTTT
TRBD1 NA TRBJ2-7 TRBV29-1 CSVVRDSSYEQYF TGCAGCGTTGTCCGGGACAGCTCCTACGAGCAGTACTTC
NA NA TRBJ2-1 TRBV5-4 CASSLERTNEQFF TGTGCCAGCAGCTTGGAGCGGACCAATGAGCAGTTCTTC
NA NA TRBJ2-3 TRBV12-5 CASSVGALTDTQYF TGTGCTAGTTCGGTAGGGGCGCTCACAGATACGCAGTATTTT
TRBD1 NA TRBJ1-1 TRBV10-3 CAISRQGQGTEAFF TGTGCCATCAGCCGACAGGGGCAGGGCACTGAAGCTTTCTTT
NA NA TRBJ1-1 TRBV28 CASKFGDRYTEAFF TGTGCCAGCAAGTTCGGGGATAGGTACACTGAAGCTTTCTTT
NA NA TRBJ2-5 TRBV10-3 CAISESQGRRETQYF TGTGCCATCAGTGAGTCGCAGGGGCGACGGGAGACCCAGTACTTC
NA NA TRBJ2-5 TRBV14 CASSRRRETQYF TGTGCCAGCAGCCGACGGCGGGAGACCCAGTACTTC
NA NA TRBJ2-7 TRBV5-5 CASSLTPGQATYEQYF TGTGCCAGCAGCTTAACCCCAGGGCAGGCCACCTACGAGCAGTACTTC
NA NA TRBJ2-3 TRBV11-2 CASSLVRGGRFTDTQYF TGTGCCAGCAGCTTAGTGAGGGGGGGCAGGTTCACAGATACGCAGTATTTT
TRBD1 NA TRBJ1-6 TRBV7-9 CASSFFKWQGEGSPLHF TGTGCCAGCAGCTTTTTTAAGTGGCAGGGGGAAGGTTCACCCCTCCACTTT
TRBD1 NA TRBJ2-5 TRBV16 CASSQTGTGKQETQYF TGTGCCAGCAGCCAGACCGGGACAGGGAAGCAAGAGACCCAGTACTTC
TRBD1 NA TRBJ2-1 TRBV7-2 CASSLAGGNEQFF TGTGCCAGCAGCTTGGCAGGGGGCAATGAGCAGTTCTTC
NA NA TRBJ2-1 TRBV19 CASTILNEQFF TGTGCCAGTACCATTCTCAATGAGCAGTTCTTC
TRBD2 NA TRBJ2-3 TRBV5-3 CARSYLGPRLAGGTDTQYF TGTGCCAGAAGCTACCTTGGACCCCGACTAGCGGGGGGCACAGATACGCAGTATTTT
NA NA TRBJ2-7 TRBV19 CASGSGSSYEQYF TGTGCCAGTGGGTCTGGGAGCTCCTACGAGCAGTACTTC
TRBD1 NA TRBJ1-3 TRBV9 CASSVEGGTGGNTIYF TGTGCCAGCAGCGTAGAGGGCGGGACAGGGGGAAACACCATATATTTT
NA NA TRBJ1-1 TRBV7-9 CASSFKGNTEAFF TGTGCCAGCAGCTTTAAGGGGAACACTGAAGCTTTCTTT
NA NA TRBJ2-2 TRBV18 CASSPLTGENTGELFF TGTGCCAGCTCACCACTCACAGGCGAGAACACCGGGGAGCTGTTTTTT
TRBD1 NA TRBJ2-3 TRBV27 CASMPGRQGASDTQYF TGTGCCAGCATGCCAGGGAGACAGGGGGCTTCAGATACGCAGTATTTT